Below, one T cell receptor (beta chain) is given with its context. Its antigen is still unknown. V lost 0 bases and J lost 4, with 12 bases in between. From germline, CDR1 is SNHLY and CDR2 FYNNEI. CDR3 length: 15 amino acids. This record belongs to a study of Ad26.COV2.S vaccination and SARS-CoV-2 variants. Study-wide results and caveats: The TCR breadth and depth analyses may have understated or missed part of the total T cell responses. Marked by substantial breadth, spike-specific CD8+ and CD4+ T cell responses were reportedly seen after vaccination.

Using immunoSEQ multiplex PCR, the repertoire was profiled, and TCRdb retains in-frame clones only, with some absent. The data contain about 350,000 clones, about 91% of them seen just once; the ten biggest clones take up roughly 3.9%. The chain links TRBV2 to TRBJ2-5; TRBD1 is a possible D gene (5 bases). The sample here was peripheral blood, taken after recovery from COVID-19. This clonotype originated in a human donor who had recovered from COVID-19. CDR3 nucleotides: TGTGCCAGCAGTGAAGCGCTTAGGCAGGGAGAGACCCAGTACTTC. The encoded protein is CASSEALRQGETQYF.